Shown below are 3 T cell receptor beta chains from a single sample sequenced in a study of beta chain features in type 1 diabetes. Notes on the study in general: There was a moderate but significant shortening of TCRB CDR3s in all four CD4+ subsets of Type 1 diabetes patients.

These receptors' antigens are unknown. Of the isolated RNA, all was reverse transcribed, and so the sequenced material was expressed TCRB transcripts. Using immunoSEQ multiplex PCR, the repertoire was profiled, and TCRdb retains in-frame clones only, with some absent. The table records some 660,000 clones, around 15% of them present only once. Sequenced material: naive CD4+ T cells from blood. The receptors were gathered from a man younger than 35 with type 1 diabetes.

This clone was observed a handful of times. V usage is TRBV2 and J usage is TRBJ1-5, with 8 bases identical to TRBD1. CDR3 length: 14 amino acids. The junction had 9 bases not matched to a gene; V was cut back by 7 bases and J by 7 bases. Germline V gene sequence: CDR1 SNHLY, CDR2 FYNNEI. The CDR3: CASTPTGVRQPQHF. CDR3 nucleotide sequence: TGTGCCAGCACCCCGACAGGGGTAAGACAGCCCCAGCATTTT.

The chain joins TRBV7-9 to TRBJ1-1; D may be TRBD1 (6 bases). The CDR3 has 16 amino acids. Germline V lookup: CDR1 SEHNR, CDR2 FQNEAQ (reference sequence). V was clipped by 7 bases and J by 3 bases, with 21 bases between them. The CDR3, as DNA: TGTGCCAGCACCGGGACACGGACCTGGGGGGACACTGAAGCTTTCTTT. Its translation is CASTGTRTWGDTEAFF.

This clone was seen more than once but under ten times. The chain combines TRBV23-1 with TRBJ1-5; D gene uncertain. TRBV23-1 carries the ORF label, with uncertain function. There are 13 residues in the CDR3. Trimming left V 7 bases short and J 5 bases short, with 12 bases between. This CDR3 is CASIVGFDQPQHF. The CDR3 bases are TGCGCCAGCATCGTGGGCTTTGATCAGCCCCAGCATTTT.